This passage covers 14 T cell receptor beta chains from one sample sequenced in a study of blood T cell repertoires in COVID-19. Sequencing used immunoSEQ multiplex PCR; TCRdb keeps in-frame clones, though not all of them. The table includes 140,000 to 150,000 clones, about 83% detected once. What was sequenced was peripheral blood. The receptors were sampled from a man younger than 45 with COVID-19, enrolled during active disease.

Only a few counts were recorded for this clone. This chain uses TRBV12-1 with TRBJ2-2; TRBD2, the D gene given by the table, was not confirmed from the DNA. TRBV12-1 is classified as a pseudogene. The CDR3 runs to 18 residues. CDR3 region: CASSSGLAVTANTGELFF. The CDR3 nucleotides are TGTGCCAGCAGCTCCGGACTAGCGGTCACCGCGAACACCGGGGAGCTGTTTTTT.

The V gene is TRBV28, the J gene TRBJ1-1; TRBD1 matches 12 bases. Trimming at V came to 2 bases and at J to 6 bases, leaving 4 bases not matched to a gene. CDR3 length: 15 amino acids. Germline assignment: CDR1 MDHEN and CDR2 SYDVKM. The CDR3 region is CASSLGTGGRPEAFF. CDR3 nucleotides: TGTGCCAGCAGTTTAGGGACAGGGGGCAGGCCTGAAGCTTTCTTT.

The chain couples TRBV19 to TRBJ2-1; TRBD2 matches at 10 bases. V lost 7 bases, J lost 0 bases, and 0 bases stayed unmatched. This CDR3 is built from 14 residues. Germline V gene data show CDR1 as LNHDA and CDR2 as SQIVND (reference sequence). In DNA, the CDR3 is TGTGCCAGTAAGCGGGAGGGCTCCTACAATGAGCAGTTCTTC. It yields the protein CASKREGSYNEQFF.

The chain is built from TRBV10-2 and TRBJ2-1; TRBD1 aligns across 10 bases. Germline CDR1 and CDR2: WSHSY and SAAADI. The CDR3 loop spans 15 amino acids. Trimming took 2 bases from V and 2 from J; bases not matched to a gene: 0. The CDR3: CASSEDRGPYNEQFF. Written as DNA, the CDR3 is TGCGCCAGCAGTGAGGACAGGGGGCCCTACAATGAGCAGTTCTTC.

The chain links TRBV10-3 to TRBJ1-1; D might be TRBD1 (5 bases). Germline loops: CDR1 ENHRY, CDR2 SYGVKD. CDR3 size: 12 residues. V gave up 3 bases and J gave up 3 bases, with 5 bases separating them. The CDR3 loop is CAISDRDTEAFF. CDR3 nucleotides: TGTGCCATCAGTGACAGGGACACTGAAGCTTTCTTT.

The chain links TRBV11-2 to TRBJ1-1, with a tentative D call TRBD1 (5 bases). The CDR3 contains 15 residues. In germline, CDR1 is SGHAT, CDR2 FQNNGV. Trimming pared 0 bases from V and 3 bases from J, leaving 11 bases between. The CDR3 DNA follows: TGTGCCAGCAGCTTAGATCCGGGACTTTACACTGAAGCTTTCTTT. This codes for CASSLDPGLYTEAFF.

This clone was found a few times. The CDR3 nucleotides are TGTGCCAGCAGCCCAGCGCGGGGGCGGAGCTCCTACAATGAGCAGTTCTTC. It specifies CASSPARGRSSYNEQFF. The chain joins TRBV7-3 to TRBJ2-1; TRBD2 might be the D (7 bases). The V and J ends lost 5 bases and 0 bases respectively, with 17 bases between them. Germline CDR1 and CDR2: SGHTA and FQGTGA. This CDR3 has 17 residues.

The V call is TRBV7-2, the J call TRBJ2-2, with unresolved D. The CDR3 contains 14 residues. CDR1 is SGHTA, CDR2 FQGNSA, per germline. V shed 4 bases and J shed 7 bases, with 13 bases lying between them. CDR3 amino acids: CASSSTPGSGELFF. For the CDR3, the DNA is TGTGCCAGCAGCTCAACCCCAGGTAGCGGGGAGCTGTTTTTT.

The chain joins TRBV2 to TRBJ1-5, with no clear D. Germline V lookup: CDR1 SNHLY, CDR2 FYNNEI. V was shortened by 5 bases and J by 9 bases, with 11 bases between the two germline ends. CDR3 length: 12 amino acids. The CDR3 loop is CASSSPLRPQHF. The DNA for the CDR3 is TGTGCCAGCAGTTCCCCACTGCGGCCCCAGCATTTT.

CDR3 protein: CASSIGQGNTEAFF. For the CDR3, the DNA is TGTGCCAGTAGTATTGGACAGGGGAACACTGAAGCTTTCTTT. The V gene is TRBV19, the J gene TRBJ1-1, with 8 nucleotides matching TRBD1. Germline CDR1 and CDR2: LNHDA and SQIVND (reference sequence). This CDR3 is 14 amino acids long. Trimming removed 3 bases from V and 1 base from J; junction bases left unmatched: 1.

The J gene is TRBJ1-1, the V gene TRBV12-3 or TRBV12-4; the D is unclear. The V end was cut by 2 bases, the J end by 1 base, with 5 bases between. The CDR3 has 13 amino acids. The CDR3 DNA sequence: TGTGCCAGCAGTTTACGGGAGAACACTGAAGCTTTCTTT. Translating it yields CASSLRENTEAFF.

The V gene is TRBV12-3 or TRBV12-4, the J gene TRBJ2-7; D uncertain. The ends were cut back, 6 bases at V and 6 bases at J, with 15 bases in the middle. This CDR3 comprises 13 residues. The DNA for the CDR3 is TGTGCCAGCAGCTTCCACATCGATCTCGAGCAGTACTTC. Encoded protein: CASSFHIDLEQYF.

The rearrangement links TRBV27 to TRBJ1-2; 12 nucleotides align to TRBD1. Per the germline V gene, CDR1 is MNHEY and CDR2 is SMNVEV (reference sequence). The CDR3 has 15 amino acids. V shed 5 bases and J 5 bases; nucleotides not matched to a gene: 6. The CDR3 loop reads CASSPGTGGGYGYTF. CDR3 sequence (DNA): TGTGCCAGCAGTCCCGGGACAGGGGGCGGGTATGGCTACACCTTC.

CDR3 DNA sequence: TGCAGCGTTAGCGGGGGGAGCTCCTACGAGCAGTACTTC. Its protein product is CSVSGGSSYEQYF. The genes are TRBV29-1 and TRBJ2-7; 9 positions agree with TRBD2. Germline CDR1 reads SQVTM; CDR2 reads ANQGSEA. V shed 5 bases, J shed 0 bases, and the junction held 2 bases outside the gene matches. The CDR3 has 13 residues.